The 17 T cell receptor beta chains in this list originate from one sample, sequenced in a study of T cells of healthy individuals. MiXCR was run by TCRdb on the 5' RACE reads, yielding one entry per CDR3 protein. The sample carries about 41,000 distinct CDR3 sequences, 4% to 5% recorded once. The receptor set was obtained from a human donor in good health.

The CDR3 region is CASSDRGNRRQETQYF. The DNA for the CDR3 is TGTGCCAGCAGTGACAGGGGAAACCGCCGCCAAGAGACCCAGTACTTC. J is TRBJ2-5 and V is TRBV6-2 or TRBV6-3, with TRBD1 matching 8 bases. From germline, CDR1 is MNHEY and CDR2 SVGEGT. J lost 1 base, V lost 5 bases, and 9 bases had no gene match. The CDR3 covers 16 residues.

This clonotype was observed at least ten times. The chain links TRBV4-3 to TRBJ2-7; D not certain. This CDR3 is built from 13 residues. Germline V gene sequence: CDR1 LGHNA, CDR2 YSLEER. V was clipped by 2 bases and J by 4 bases, with 9 bases between them. DNA for the CDR3: TGCGCCAGCAGCCAATATTCTAAATACGAGCAGTACTTC. It is translated as CASSQYSKYEQYF.

This clonotype was observed many times. This rearrangement joins TRBV20-1 to TRBJ2-4, with D possibly being TRBD2 (5 bases). Per germline, CDR1 DFQATT and CDR2 SNEGSKA (reference sequence). V was clipped by 3 bases and J by 0 bases, with 9 bases between them. The CDR3 is made up of 14 amino acids. CDR3 sequence (DNA): TGCAGTGCTAGTACCGGGGTAGCCAAAAACATTCAGTACTTC. Its translation is CSASTGVAKNIQYF.

This clonotype was counted ten times or more. The chain has TRBV20-1 and TRBJ2-2; D may be TRBD2 (6 bases). The germline gives CDR1 DFQATT, CDR2 SNEGSKA (reference sequence). V was trimmed by 0 bases and J by 0 bases, leaving 14 bases between them. The CDR3 is 17 residues long. The chain's CDR3 is CSARDSGLASNTGELFF. The CDR3 DNA reads TGCAGTGCTAGAGATTCCGGGCTAGCGTCGAACACCGGGGAGCTGTTTTTT.

V gene TRBV13 combines with J gene TRBJ2-3; D is uncertain. Germline V gene lookup returns CDR1 PRHDT and CDR2 FYEKMQ (reference sequence). The CDR3 is 15 amino acids. V was clipped by 5 bases and J by 0 bases, with 12 bases between them. CDR3 region: CASSQWLHSTDTQYF. Here the CDR3 DNA reads TGTGCCAGCAGCCAGTGGCTTCATAGCACAGATACGCAGTATTTT.

The chain links TRBV15 to TRBJ1-3, with D possibly being TRBD1 (5 bases). CDR3 length: 15 amino acids. The germline V gene has CDR1 LNHNV and CDR2 YYDKDF (reference sequence). Trimming cost V 1 base and J 3 bases, with 10 bases left between them. CDR3 in amino acids: CATSRGGTGGNTIYF. The CDR3 bases are TGTGCCACCAGCAGAGGGGGGACCGGTGGAAACACCATATATTTT.

There are a few counts of this clonotype. The chain joins TRBV9 to TRBJ2-7; D is ambiguous. The CDR3 has 15 amino acids. Germline V gives CDR1 SGDLS, CDR2 YYNGEE. Trimming cost V 4 bases and J 0 bases, with 14 bases left between them. Here the CDR3 DNA reads TGTGCCAGCAGCAAGAGTGCGGCCCCCTCCTACGAGCAGTACTTC. Translation: CASSKSAAPSYEQYF.

The sample holds many counts of this clonotype. The chain uses TRBV20-1 and TRBJ2-2, with D perhaps matching TRBD2 (5 bases). The germline V gene encodes CDR1 DFQATT and CDR2 SNEGSKA (reference sequence). V lost 2 bases to trimming and J lost 5 bases, with 18 bases between them. This CDR3 has 16 amino acids. The CDR3 is CSARLPLVPGTGELFF. The CDR3 DNA sequence: TGCAGTGCTAGACTTCCTCTGGTCCCGGGAACCGGGGAGCTGTTTTTT.

In this sample, this clonotype turned up many times. V and J are TRBV6-5 and TRBJ1-1; TRBD1 is a possible D gene (6 bases). Germline V gene lookup returns CDR1 MNHEY and CDR2 SVGAGI. The CDR3 loop spans 14 amino acids. V was pared by 5 bases and J by 1 base, with 11 bases between. In DNA form, the CDR3 reads TGTGCCAGCAGTCGAGGACAGAAGAACACTGAAGCTTTCTTT. It specifies CASSRGQKNTEAFF.

The chain carries TRBV3-1 and TRBJ2-3; 7 bases fit TRBD2. CDR1 is LGHDT and CDR2 is YNNKEL in the germline V gene (reference sequence). J gave up 4 bases and V 0 bases, and 7 bases lay outside the gene matches. The CDR3 spans 16 residues. The DNA of the CDR3 is TGTGCCAGCAGCCAAGATCTAGGACTAGTATCAGATACGCAGTATTTT. This codes for CASSQDLGLVSDTQYF.

This clonotype was counted ten times or more. J is TRBJ2-7 and V is TRBV20-1, with 8 bases aligning to TRBD2. Looked up from germline, CDR1 is DFQATT and CDR2 is SNEGSKA (reference sequence). V lost 3 bases and J lost 6; bases outside the gene matches: 7. This CDR3 is 13 amino acids long. CDR3 nucleotides: TGCAGTGCTAGGGGTAGCGGGGAACTCGAGCAGTACTTC. Protein product: CSARGSGELEQYF.

This clonotype was picked up many times. J is TRBJ2-5 and V is TRBV29-1, with D unclear. CDR1 is SQVTM, CDR2 ANQGSEA, per germline. The CDR3 length is 13 residues. The ends were cut back, 0 bases at V and 0 bases at J, with 5 bases in the middle. The CDR3 sequence: CSVEEDHQETQYF. DNA for the CDR3: TGCAGCGTTGAAGAGGACCACCAAGAGACCCAGTACTTC.

This clonotype was recorded at least ten times. The chain has TRBV20-1 and TRBJ2-1; D possibly corresponds to TRBD2 (6 bases). This CDR3 is 14 amino acids long. The V end was cut by 3 bases, the J end by 6 bases, with 15 bases between. The germline V gene has CDR1 DFQATT and CDR2 SNEGSKA (reference sequence). Here the CDR3 reads CSASRPTSINEQFF. Here the CDR3 DNA reads TGCAGTGCTAGCCGCCCTACTAGCATCAATGAGCAGTTCTTC.

The rearrangement links TRBV7-3 to TRBJ1-4, with TRBD1 matching 7 bases. Germline V gene data show CDR1 as SGHTA and CDR2 as FQGTGA. Germline trimming cut 1 base from V and 0 bases from J; bases unmatched to any gene: 8. CDR3 length equals 18 residues. CDR3 DNA: TGTGCCAGCAGCTTAAATTCGGGGGACAGTCCAACTAATGAAAAACTGTTTTTT. This translates into CASSLNSGDSPTNEKLFF.

This clonotype was counted ten times or more. The V gene is TRBV29-1, the J gene TRBJ1-1; D is uncertain. Trimming took off 6 bases at V and 1 base at J, with 6 bases between the two ends. Germline lookup yields CDR1 SQVTM and CDR2 ANQGSEA. The CDR3 totals 11 residues. CDR3 bases: TGCAGCGTCTCCGGGAACACTGAAGCTTTCTTT. Translated: CSVSGNTEAFF.

This clonotype has a count of ten or more. The chain combines TRBV20-1 with TRBJ1-4; TRBD1 matches at 8 bases. The CDR3 length is 15 residues. CDR1 DFQATT and CDR2 SNEGSKA come from the germline V gene (reference sequence). V shed 0 bases and J 8 bases; nucleotides not matched to a gene: 8. DNA of the CDR3: TGCAGTGCTAGAGAGGGTGGTGACAGGGGAGAAAAACTGTTTTTT. It encodes CSAREGGDRGEKLFF.

This clonotype is medium-sized (0.01 to 0.1%) by share. The chain employs TRBV20-1 and TRBJ2-3; D unresolved. This CDR3 has 11 amino acids. Germline V CDR1 and CDR2: DFQATT, SNEGSKA (reference sequence). Trimming removed 2 bases at V and 6 bases at J, with 6 bases between. The CDR3 DNA follows: TGCAGTGCTAGAATGGGGGATACGCAGTATTTT. Its protein product is CSARMGDTQYF.